This T cell receptor (beta chain) comes out of a study of cytomegalovirus exposure and HLA in healthy donors. Study results and limitations: Associated with cytomegalovirus, according to the listing, were 150 to 200 TCR beta chains. Reports indicated that the classifier achieved high specificity and sensitivity in diagnosing cytomegalovirus status.

TCRdb's copy holds only in-frame clones and misses some; the assay was immunoSEQ multiplex PCR. The data show 300,000 to 350,000 clones, nearly 90% seen once. Of note for this clone: Its antigen remains unknown.

From germline, CDR1 is SGHRS and CDR2 YFSETQ. This CDR3 has 15 amino acids. The junction had 5 bases not matched to a gene; V was cut back by 4 bases and J by 3 bases. The rearrangement joins TRBV5-1 to TRBJ1-5, with TRBD1 matching 9 bases. The specimen sequenced was PBMCs. This TCR came from a man aged 25-45 years in good health and CMV-seronegative. CDR3 sequence: CASSPGTGNNQPQHF. The CDR3 DNA sequence: TGCGCCAGCAGCCCCGGGACAGGGAACAATCAGCCCCAGCATTTT.